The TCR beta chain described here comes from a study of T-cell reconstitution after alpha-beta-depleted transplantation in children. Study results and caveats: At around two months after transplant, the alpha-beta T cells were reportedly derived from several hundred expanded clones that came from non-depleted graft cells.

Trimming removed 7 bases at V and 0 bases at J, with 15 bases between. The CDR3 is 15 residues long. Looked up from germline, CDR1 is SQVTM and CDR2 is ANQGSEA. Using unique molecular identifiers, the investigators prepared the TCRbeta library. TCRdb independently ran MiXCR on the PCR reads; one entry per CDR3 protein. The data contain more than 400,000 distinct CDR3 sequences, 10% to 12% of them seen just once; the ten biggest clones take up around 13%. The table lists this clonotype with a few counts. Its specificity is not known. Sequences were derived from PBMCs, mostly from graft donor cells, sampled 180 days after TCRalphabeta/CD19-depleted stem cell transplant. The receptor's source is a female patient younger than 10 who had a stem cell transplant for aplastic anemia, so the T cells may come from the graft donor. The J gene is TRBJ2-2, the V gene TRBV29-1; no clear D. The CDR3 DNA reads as TGCAGCGCCACACCCGGCACAACGAACACCGGGGAGCTGTTTTTT. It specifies CSATPGTTNTGELFF.